Below, 30 T cell receptor beta chains from the same sample are listed, as sequenced in a study of blood T cells in healthy people across ages. With a J-beta primer mix and a sample-barcoded 5' primer, a second PCR ran roughly 6 to 11 cycles. Using its own MiXCR run on the 5' RACE reads, TCRdb lists one record per CDR3 protein. The data show 540,000 or so distinct CDR3 sequences, 25% to 30% seen once. The sequencing sample was made of blood. All receptors come from an older woman in good health.

A few counts support this clonotype. The CDR3 loop is CASSQKGRGVAGGNQETQYF. The CDR3 DNA is TGTGCCAGCAGCCAAAAGGGCCGAGGCGTAGCGGGGGGGAACCAAGAGACCCAGTACTTC. This rearrangement joins TRBV4-2 to TRBJ2-5; 11 bases are a match to TRBD2. Germline V gene data show CDR1 as LGHNA and CDR2 as YNFKEQ. J was trimmed by 0 bases and V by 2 bases; bases with no gene match: 14. This CDR3 is 20 amino acids long.

The rearrangement links TRBV7-2 to TRBJ2-7; D remains unclear. The V gene lost 3 bases and the J gene lost 6 bases, with 9 bases spanning the gap. The germline V gene encodes CDR1 SGHTA and CDR2 FQGNSA. This CDR3 is built from 12 residues. The CDR3 DNA reads TGTGCCAGCAGCTTCTTGACTCTCGAGCAGTACTTC. It codes for CASSFLTLEQYF.

This chain uses TRBV3-1 with TRBJ1-2; TRBD1 matches 7 bases. Per the germline V gene, CDR1 is LGHDT and CDR2 is YNNKEL (reference sequence). The length of the CDR3 is 15 residues. Unmatched junction bases numbered 8, after V lost 3 bases and J lost 4 bases. CDR3 DNA: TGTGCCAGCAGCCAGAGGGACAGCGACTCCTATGGCTACACCTTC. Translating it yields CASSQRDSDSYGYTF.

This clonotype appeared many times. The rearrangement uses TRBV10-3 and TRBJ1-2; D is uncertain. The V gene lost 0 bases and the J gene lost 2 bases, with 7 bases spanning the gap. The germline V gene has CDR1 ENHRY and CDR2 SYGVKD. The CDR3 consists of 14 residues. The CDR3 DNA follows: TGTGCCATCAGTGAGTCTATAGAAAACTATGGCTACACCTTC. It is translated as CAISESIENYGYTF.

The V and J genes are TRBV6-4 and TRBJ1-1; D remains ambiguous. Germline assignment: CDR1 MRHNA and CDR2 SNTAGT. There are 16 residues in the CDR3. The V end lost 2 bases, the J end lost 1 base, and 14 bases lay between the germline ends. The CDR3 sequence: CASSDHSATRNTEAFF. The DNA for the CDR3 is TGTGCCAGCAGTGACCACTCAGCAACAAGGAACACTGAAGCTTTCTTT.

The rearrangement links TRBV7-2 to TRBJ2-7, with TRBD2 identical over 11 bases. From germline, CDR1 is SGHTA and CDR2 FQGNSA. With 4 bases clipped from V and 0 bases from J, the junction kept 11 bases outside the gene matches. The CDR3 length is 18 residues. The CDR3 DNA follows: TGTGCCAGCAGCTCAGGGGGAGGACTAGCGGGCCTCTCCTACGAGCAGTACTTC. It is translated as CASSSGGGLAGLSYEQYF.

The sample holds a few counts of this clonotype. The V call is TRBV12-3 or TRBV12-4, the J call TRBJ2-4; possible D gene TRBD2, 8 bases. The CDR3 has 15 residues. The V end was cut by 5 bases, the J end by 7 bases, with 18 bases between. CDR3 protein: CASSGTAGDLNIQYF. The CDR3 DNA reads TGTGCCAGCAGTGGGACAGCGGGAGATCTGAACATTCAGTACTTC.

This clonotype was recorded only once. The chain recombines TRBV9 with TRBJ2-5; 8 bases line up with TRBD2. CDR1 is SGDLS, CDR2 YYNGEE, per germline. The CDR3 extends over 15 amino acids. The ends lost 3 bases at V and 5 bases at J; junction bases unmatched: 9. CDR3 coding DNA: TGTGCCAGCAGCGCCCACTTACTAGCGGAGGAGACCCAGTACTTC. It encodes CASSAHLLAEETQYF.

This clonotype was seen a handful of times. The chain joins TRBV28 to TRBJ2-5, with D perhaps TRBD1 or TRBD2 (7 bases each). Germline CDR1 is MDHEN and CDR2 is SYDVKM. This CDR3 region has 15 residues. V was clipped by 2 bases and J by 5 bases, with 15 bases between them. The CDR3 loop is CASSLAGGGLETQYF. In nucleotides, the CDR3 is TGTGCCAGCAGTTTAGCAGGGGGGGGTTTGGAGACCCAGTACTTC. Using reference TRBV28 and TRBJ2-5 for the parts outside the CDR3, the full variable domain is DVKVTQSSRYLVKRTGEKVFLECVQDMDHENMFWYRQDPGLGLRLIYFSYDVKMKEKGDIPEGYSVSREKKERFSLILESASTNQTSMYLCASSLAGGGLETQYFGPGTRLLVL.

The chain couples TRBV2 to TRBJ2-4; D perhaps matches TRBD1 (6 bases). CDR1 is SNHLY, CDR2 FYNNEI, per germline. V gave up 5 bases and J gave up 2 bases, with 16 bases separating them. CDR3 length: 16 residues. Written as DNA, the CDR3 is TGTGCCAGCAGTTTACAGGGAGCCTTAACCAAAAACATTCAGTACTTC. Amino acids: CASSLQGALTKNIQYF.

The V call is TRBV18, the J call TRBJ1-5; D remains unclear. The CDR3 sequence is 14 residues long. The V end was cut by 2 bases, the J end by 3 bases, with 8 bases between. Germline CDR1 is KGHSH and CDR2 is LQKENI. In nucleotides, the CDR3 is TGTGCCAGCTCACCAGGGTTGGTCAATCAGCCCCAGCATTTT. Translated: CASSPGLVNQPQHF.

This clonotype was counted a few times. The V and J genes are TRBV11-2 and TRBJ2-3; D is undetermined. Trimming left V 2 bases short and J 6 bases short, with 15 bases between. CDR3 length: 15 amino acids. Germline CDR1 is SGHAT and CDR2 is FQNNGV. This CDR3 is CASSLSSVSSDTQYF. DNA of the CDR3: TGTGCCAGCAGCTTAAGTTCCGTTAGCTCCGATACGCAGTATTTT. Variable domain in full (rest from reference TRBV11-2 and TRBJ2-3): EAGVAQSPRYKIIEKRQSVAFWCNPISGHATLYWYQQILGQGPKLLIQFQNNGVVDDSQLPKDRFSAERLKGVDSTLKIQPAKLEDSAVYLCASSLSSVSSDTQYFGPGTRLTVL.

The V gene is TRBV20-1, the J gene TRBJ1-5; D is uncertain. The CDR3 length is 13 residues. Germline-derived CDR1 and CDR2 are DFQATT and SNEGSKA (reference sequence). Trimming took off 0 bases at V and 6 bases at J, with 9 bases between the two ends. DNA of the CDR3: TGCAGTGCTAGAGAGGAGGCTGGTCAGCCCCAGCATTTT. Translated, it gives CSAREEAGQPQHF.

This chain joins TRBV12-3 or TRBV12-4 and TRBJ2-7; D unclear. This CDR3 comprises 14 residues. V was trimmed by 5 bases and J by 1 base, leaving 12 bases between them. The CDR3 DNA is TGTGCCAGCAGTCCCCCCGGTAGGTCCTACGAGCAGTACTTC. Translation: CASSPPGRSYEQYF.

The table lists this clonotype with a few counts. The chain joins TRBV19 to TRBJ2-5; D gene uncertain. Germline assignment: CDR1 LNHDA and CDR2 SQIVND (reference sequence). Deletions cut 3 bases from V and 4 bases from J, with 9 bases between. The CDR3 covers 13 residues. CDR3: CASSMSRRETQYF. CDR3 bases: TGTGCCAGTAGTATGTCGAGGAGAGAGACCCAGTACTTC.

This chain connects TRBV10-3 to TRBJ2-1; 13 nucleotides match TRBD2. The J segment lost 9 bases and the V segment lost 4 bases, leaving 9 bases of the junction unmatched. Germline CDR1 and CDR2: ENHRY and SYGVKD. The CDR3 loop spans 16 amino acids. DNA for the CDR3: TGTGCCATCAGTGTCGGCCGACTAGCGGGGGGAAGTGAGCAGTTCTTC. This encodes CAISVGRLAGGSEQFF.

This rearrangement joins TRBV30 to TRBJ2-1; D not resolved. The J call may be in error: the DNA end matches TRBJ2-7 better. CDR3 length: 16 amino acids. Germline loops: CDR1 GTSNPN, CDR2 SVGIG (reference sequence). The CDR3 DNA follows: TGTGCCTGGAGTCCTACGCACTTGGGGTTTTCCTACGAGCAGTACTTC. This gives the protein CAWSPTHLGFSYEQYF.

This clonotype was observed a few times. This rearrangement joins TRBV6-5 to TRBJ1-1; 8 bases align to TRBD1. Trimming at V came to 6 bases and at J to 5 bases, leaving 8 bases not matched to a gene. Germline lookup yields CDR1 MNHEY and CDR2 SVGAGI. This CDR3 is 14 amino acids long. CDR3 DNA sequence: TGTGCCAGCAGCTATTCAGGGGGCTATACTGAAGCTTTCTTT. This gives the protein CASSYSGGYTEAFF.

The gene calls are TRBV11-1 and TRBJ2-1, with 8 bases aligning to TRBD1. The J call is doubtful: the DNA matches TRBJ2-7 better. This CDR3 spans 16 amino acids. The germline V gene has CDR1 SGHAT and CDR2 FQDESV (reference sequence). CDR3 region: CASSSPTGGKNYEQYF. The CDR3, as DNA: TGTGCCAGCAGCTCCCCCACAGGGGGGAAAAACTACGAGCAGTACTTC.

The chain carries TRBV2 and TRBJ2-1; no definite D call. The assigned J gene may be wrong: the sequence end matches TRBJ2-5 better. The germline CDR1 and CDR2 sequences are SNHLY and FYNNEI. This CDR3 is 12 amino acids long. The CDR3: CASYPEWETQYF. The DNA of the CDR3 is TGTGCCAGTTATCCCGAATGGGAGACCCAGTACTTC.

The chain employs TRBV7-2 and TRBJ2-7; 7 bases line up with TRBD2. J was trimmed by 3 bases and V by 4 bases; bases with no gene match: 9. Germline CDR1 and CDR2: SGHTA and FQGNSA. The length of the CDR3 is 15 residues. The DNA of the CDR3 is TGTGCCAGCAGCTCTAACGCGGGAGTCCACTACGAGCAGTACTTC. Protein sequence: CASSSNAGVHYEQYF. The full variable domain, its missing parts supplied by reference TRBV7-2 and TRBJ2-7, is GAGVSQSPSNKVTEKGKDVELRCDPISGHTALYWYRQSLGQGLEFLIYFQGNSAPDKSGLPSDRFSAERTGGSVSTLTIQRTQQEDSAVYLCASSSNAGVHYEQYFGPGTRLTVT.

This clonotype was detected ten times or more. This chain uses TRBV5-1 with TRBJ2-5, with D tentatively TRBD1 or TRBD2 (6 bases each). Per germline, CDR1 SGHRS and CDR2 YFSETQ. CDR3 length equals 17 residues. V lost 3 bases, J lost 1 base, and 19 bases lay in between. CDR3 in DNA: TGCGCCAGCAGCTCCCACAGGGAGGTTACGGGCCAAGAGACCCAGTACTTC. Protein: CASSSHREVTGQETQYF.

The chain carries TRBV2 and TRBJ1-4; D is unclear. Germline V gene sequence: CDR1 SNHLY, CDR2 FYNNEI. V lost 4 bases and J lost 6, with 15 bases in between. The CDR3 contains 15 residues. CDR3 region: CASSAEGKRDEKLFF. In nucleotides, the CDR3 is TGTGCCAGCAGTGCAGAGGGAAAGCGAGATGAAAAACTGTTTTTT.

The table lists this clonotype with a few counts. The chain links TRBV7-3 to TRBJ1-2; 7 nucleotides agree with TRBD1. After removal of 3 bases from V and 7 bases from J, the junction contained 11 bases not matched to a gene. CDR3 length: 15 amino acids. From germline, CDR1 is SGHTA and CDR2 FQGTGA. The chain's CDR3 is CASSLGDREYPGYTF. The DNA for the CDR3 is TGTGCCAGCAGCTTGGGAGACAGGGAATATCCTGGCTACACCTTC.

The rearrangement joins TRBV12-3 or TRBV12-4 to TRBJ1-2; 8 nucleotides match TRBD1. The junction had 10 bases not matched to a gene; V was cut back by 6 bases and J by 4 bases. This CDR3 spans 15 amino acids. The CDR3 bases are TGTGCCAGCAGCCTACCCCTCGGACAGGGCTATGGCTACACCTTC. Residues: CASSLPLGQGYGYTF.

Regarding this clonotype: The junction does not match germline at one end; this may be a read error. The chain joins TRBV2 to TRBJ1-2, with D unclear. This CDR3 is 12 amino acids long. CDR1 and CDR2 (germline): SNHLY, FYNNEI. Here the CDR3 reads CACSESSYGYTF. CDR3 nucleotide sequence: TGTGCCTGCAGTGAAAGTTCCTATGGCTACACCTTC. Supplemented by reference TRBV2 and TRBJ1-2, the full variable domain reads EPEVTQTPSHQVTQMGQEVILRCVPISNHLYFYWYRQILGQKVEFLVSFYNNEISEKSEIFDDQFSVERPDGSNFTLKIRSTKLEDSAMYFCACSESSYGYTFGSGTRLTVV.

The rearrangement joins TRBV7-2 to TRBJ2-5, with 7 nucleotides matching TRBD2. Matching the DNA end better, TRBJ2-1 makes the J call doubtful. Germline-derived CDR1 and CDR2 are SGHTA and FQGNSA. This CDR3 is 16 amino acids long. CDR3: CASSLGLAVSYNEQFF. In DNA, the CDR3 is TGTGCCAGCAGCTTAGGACTAGCCGTCTCCTACAATGAGCAGTTCTTC.

This clonotype turned up a few times. The J gene is TRBJ1-4, the V gene TRBV7-2; TRBD1 matches 7 bases. V gave up 0 bases and J gave up 8 bases; unmatched junction bases: 6. Germline V lookup: CDR1 SGHTA, CDR2 FQGNSA. CDR3 length equals 15 residues. The CDR3 bases are TGTGCCAGCAGCTTAGCCCCCAGGGGGTACGAAAAACTGTTTTTT. Amino acid sequence: CASSLAPRGYEKLFF.

This clonotype was picked up a small number of times. V and J are TRBV21-1 and TRBJ2-2; the table's D gene call, TRBD1, was not cross checked with the DNA. TRBV21-1 is a pseudogene. This CDR3 comprises 17 residues. The CDR3 nucleotides are TGTGCCAGCTCCCGATTTCGACTATCCTTCAACACCGGGGAGCTGTTTTTT. Its translation: CASSRFRLSFNTGELFF.

This clonotype occurred a few times. This chain links TRBV6-6 with TRBJ1-2; no definite D call. CDR1 and CDR2 from the germline V gene are MNHNY and SVGAGI (reference sequence). Trimming shortened V by 10 bases and J by 5 bases, and 11 bases separated the two germline ends. The CDR3 extends over 11 amino acids. CDR3 protein: CATSRTYGYTF. In nucleotides, the CDR3 is TGTGCCACATCTAGGACTTATGGCTACACCTTC.